A single sample gave rise to the 22 T cell receptor beta chains below, sequenced in a study of cytomegalovirus exposure and HLA in healthy donors. The PCR was carried out with 60 Vbeta primers and 13 Jbeta primers. TCRdb keeps only in-frame clones here, not all; method: immunoSEQ multiplex PCR. This sample has around 170,000 clones; around 80% occur once, and the top ten carry 2% to 2.5%. The sample comprised PBMCs. The source is a woman aged 25 to 45 in good health and CMV-seropositive.

The rearrangement joins TRBV29-1 to TRBJ2-3; 9 bases match TRBD1. CDR3 length: 17 residues. The trim removed 2 bases at V and 3 bases at J, leaving 12 bases unmatched. Germline V gene data show CDR1 as SQVTM and CDR2 as ANQGSEA. The CDR3 DNA sequence: TGCAGCGTTGAACCCCTGGGTACGGACAGGGGAACAGATACGCAGTATTTT. This gives the protein CSVEPLGTDRGTDTQYF.

The chain links TRBV6-1 to TRBJ1-5, with D possibly matching TRBD1 (5 bases). The germline V gene has CDR1 MNHNS and CDR2 SASEGT. Trimming took off 0 bases at V and 1 base at J, with 7 bases between the two ends. This CDR3 region has 15 residues. This CDR3 is CASSEASGSNQPQHF. DNA for the CDR3: TGTGCCAGCAGTGAAGCGTCAGGGAGCAATCAGCCCCAGCATTTT.

The chain carries TRBV6-4 and TRBJ2-2; D not resolved. The CDR3 consists of 14 residues. Trimming shortened V by 2 bases and J by 6 bases, and 10 bases separated the two germline ends. The germline V gene has CDR1 MRHNA and CDR2 SNTAGT. The CDR3 loop is CASSDSFEAGELFF. Written as DNA, the CDR3 is TGTGCCAGCAGTGACAGCTTTGAGGCCGGGGAGCTGTTTTTT.

CDR3 region: CASSLEITLIGYGYTF. CDR3 DNA sequence: TGTGCCAGCAGCTTGGAAATAACTCTAATCGGCTATGGCTACACCTTC. V gene TRBV5-5 combines with J gene TRBJ1-2, with no clear D. V was trimmed by 0 bases and J by 4 bases, leaving 16 bases between them. This CDR3 contains 16 residues. Germline V gene sequence: CDR1 SGHKS, CDR2 YYEKEE (reference sequence).

This clone has a single count. Additional DNA sequences in this sample encode the identical CDR3. CDR3 loop: CASSLTGSGNTIYF. Here the CDR3 DNA reads TGCGCCAGCAGCTTGACAGGGTCCGGAAACACCATATATTTT. The chain joins TRBV5-1 to TRBJ1-3, with TRBD1 as a possible D gene (6 bases). CDR3 length: 14 amino acids. V was shortened by 1 base and J by 4 bases, with 9 bases between the two germline ends. Germline CDR1 reads SGHRS; CDR2 reads YFSETQ.

The J gene is TRBJ1-4, the V gene TRBV4-2; D ambiguous. The CDR3 is 15 residues long. Per the germline V gene, CDR1 is LGHNA and CDR2 is YNFKEQ. The V end lost 5 bases, the J end lost 0 bases, and 10 bases lay between the germline ends. The CDR3 nucleotides are TGTGCCAGCAGCGTCTTGTGGCCAACTAATGAAAAACTGTTTTTT. Translating it yields CASSVLWPTNEKLFF.

V gene TRBV5-1 combines with J gene TRBJ2-3, with 12 positions matching TRBD1. Unmatched junction bases numbered 10, after V lost 4 bases and J lost 4 bases. Germline CDR1 and CDR2: SGHRS and YFSETQ. This CDR3 spans 17 amino acids. CDR3 region: CASSLGQGARSADTQYF. CDR3 sequence (DNA): TGCGCCAGCAGCCTGGGACAGGGGGCTCGTAGTGCAGATACGCAGTATTTT.

V gene TRBV4-3 combines with J gene TRBJ2-5; TRBD2 matches at 12 bases. The DNA end lines up better with TRBJ2-7; the J call may be wrong. Germline assignment: CDR1 LGHNA and CDR2 YSLEER. The CDR3 contains 15 residues. CDR3 loop: CASSQGLAGAYEQYF. CDR3 bases: TGCGCCAGCAGCCAAGGACTAGCGGGGGCCTACGAGCAGTACTTC.

The rearrangement links TRBV2 to TRBJ2-1; 9 bases are shared with TRBD1. Germline loops: CDR1 SNHLY, CDR2 FYNNEI. The V and J ends lost 3 bases and 6 bases, in that order; junction bases with no gene match: 6. The CDR3 has 15 amino acids. CDR3 nucleotides: TGTGCCAGCAGTGAGGACAGGGGTTTTCGCAATGAGCAGTTCTTC. Translation gives CASSEDRGFRNEQFF.

The chain couples TRBV7-7 to TRBJ2-2; TRBD2 matches at 7 bases. The CDR3 extends over 14 amino acids. With 6 bases clipped from V and 8 bases from J, the junction kept 9 bases outside the gene matches. Germline loops: CDR1 SSHAT, CDR2 FNYEAQ (reference sequence). CDR3 sequence reads: CASRPPGGGGELFF. CDR3 DNA sequence: TGTGCCAGCAGGCCGCCAGGCGGGGGTGGGGAGCTGTTTTTT.

The chain carries TRBV4-1 and TRBJ2-2; perhaps TRBD2 as D (6 bases). CDR3 size: 16 residues. Germline loops: CDR1 MGHRA, CDR2 YSYEKL. Between the trimmed V and J ends, which lost 0 bases and 7 bases, there was a span of 15 bases. The CDR3 DNA sequence: TGCGCCAGCAGCCAAGAGAGGGCCCGGGGGATCGGGGAGCTGTTTTTT. Encoded protein: CASSQERARGIGELFF.

This clone appeared a few times. The rearrangement joins TRBV5-1 to TRBJ2-2; D may be TRBD2 (5 bases). The CDR3 has 15 residues. The V end lost 4 bases, the J end lost 3 bases, and 13 bases lay between the germline ends. Germline CDR1 reads SGHRS; CDR2 reads YFSETQ. The CDR3 DNA reads as TGCGCCAGCAGCATAGGCTGGGGAGACACCGGGGAGCTGTTTTTT. Translation gives CASSIGWGDTGELFF.

The rearrangement links TRBV12-5 to TRBJ1-2; D gene unclear. Germline assignment: CDR1 LGHNT and CDR2 FRNRAP. V was trimmed by 6 bases and J by 2 bases, leaving 7 bases between them. The CDR3 has 12 amino acids. CDR3 sequence (DNA): TGTGCTAGTGGGCACAGCAACTATGGCTACACCTTC. This codes for CASGHSNYGYTF. The variable domain in full, with the rest retrieved from reference TRBV12-5 and TRBJ1-2, is DARVTQTPRHKVTEMGQEVTMRCQPILGHNTVFWYRQTMMQGLELLAYFRNRAPLDDSGMPKDRFSAEMPDATLATLKIQPSEPRDSAVYFCASGHSNYGYTFGSGTRLTVV.

The chain links TRBV25-1 to TRBJ1-4; no firm D call. V gave up 4 bases and J gave up 11 bases, with 8 bases separating them. The CDR3 is 11 amino acids. CDR1 and CDR2 from the germline V gene are MGHDK and SYGVNS. The CDR3 DNA is TGTGCCAGCAGTGCTTGGGCTAAACTGTTTTTT. This sequence encodes CASSAWAKLFF.

This clone occurred a few times. The chain couples TRBV6-6 to TRBJ2-7; 10 bases are a match to TRBD2. The V segment lost 5 bases and the J segment 8 bases; nucleotides outside the gene matches: 6. This CDR3 comprises 13 residues. Germline assignment: CDR1 MNHNY and CDR2 SVGAGI (reference sequence). The CDR3 region is CASSRERGGKQYF. CDR3 DNA sequence: TGTGCCAGCAGTAGGGAGCGGGGGGGGAAGCAGTACTTC.

The chain employs TRBV9 and TRBJ2-5; 9 bases are shared with TRBD2. Unmatched junction bases numbered 12, after V lost 4 bases and J lost 2 bases. The CDR3 consists of 17 residues. The germline V gene encodes CDR1 SGDLS and CDR2 YYNGEE. The CDR3 loop is CASSPTSASGAQETQYF. In DNA, the CDR3 is TGTGCCAGCAGCCCGACGTCCGCTAGCGGGGCGCAAGAGACCCAGTACTTC.

V gene TRBV7-9 combines with J gene TRBJ2-1, with 9 bases that match TRBD1. The germline V gene has CDR1 SEHNR and CDR2 FQNEAQ (reference sequence). The CDR3 length is 15 residues. With V trimmed by 3 bases and J by 6 bases, 6 bases remained unmatched. CDR3 DNA: TGTGCCAGCAGCTTTAGGACAGGGGAATTCAATGAGCAGTTCTTC. The encoded protein is CASSFRTGEFNEQFF.

CDR3 coding DNA: TGTGCCAGCAGCCTCCGGGGGGGTGAGGAGACCCAGTACTTC. It encodes CASSLRGGEETQYF. This chain connects TRBV7-6 to TRBJ2-5; TRBD2 matches 8 bases. The V and J ends lost 5 bases and 5 bases, in that order; junction bases with no gene match: 7. CDR1 is SGHVS, CDR2 FNYEAQ, per germline. The CDR3 consists of 14 residues.

The rearrangement joins TRBV7-9 to TRBJ1-4; possibly TRBD1 for D (6 bases). The V gene lost 3 bases and the J gene lost 7 bases, with 18 bases spanning the gap. CDR1 SEHNR and CDR2 FQNEAQ come from the germline V gene (reference sequence). CDR3 length: 16 amino acids. The CDR3 protein is CASSLGDTKDGEKLFF. The CDR3 region has the DNA TGTGCCAGCAGCTTGGGGGACACCAAAGATGGTGAAAAACTGTTTTTT.

The genes are TRBV27 and TRBJ2-3; maybe TRBD1 (6 bases). Trimming pared 2 bases from V and 3 bases from J, leaving 12 bases between. The CDR3 loop spans 15 amino acids. Germline CDR1 reads MNHEY; CDR2 reads SMNVEV (reference sequence). The CDR3 nucleotides read TGTGCCAGCAGTTTAGGAGGCCAGGGGACAGATACGCAGTATTTT. Amino acids: CASSLGGQGTDTQYF.

The V gene is TRBV5-1, the J gene TRBJ1-3; 7 bases fit TRBD1. V lost 4 bases and J lost 6; bases outside the gene matches: 7. CDR1 is SGHRS and CDR2 is YFSETQ in the germline V gene. This CDR3 is built from 14 residues. The CDR3 sequence: CASSTGQAVNTIYF. The CDR3 DNA reads as TGCGCCAGCAGCACCGGACAGGCGGTAAACACCATATATTTT.

This clone has just a few counts. The CDR3 region has the DNA TGTGCCAGCAGCCCGTTCGGGGGGGCCTACGAGCAGTACTTC. Translation gives CASSPFGGAYEQYF. The gene calls are TRBV7-3 and TRBJ2-7, with 8 bases identical to TRBD2. The CDR3 has 14 amino acids. The trim removed 5 bases at V and 2 bases at J, leaving 5 bases unmatched. CDR1 and CDR2 from the germline V gene are SGHTA and FQGTGA. Using reference TRBV7-3 and TRBJ2-7 for the parts outside the CDR3, the full variable domain is GAGVSQTPSNKVTEKGKYVELRCDPISGHTALYWYRQSLGQGPEFLIYFQGTGAADDSGLPNDRFFAVRPEGSVSTLKIQRTERGDSAVYLCASSPFGGAYEQYFGPGTRLTVT.